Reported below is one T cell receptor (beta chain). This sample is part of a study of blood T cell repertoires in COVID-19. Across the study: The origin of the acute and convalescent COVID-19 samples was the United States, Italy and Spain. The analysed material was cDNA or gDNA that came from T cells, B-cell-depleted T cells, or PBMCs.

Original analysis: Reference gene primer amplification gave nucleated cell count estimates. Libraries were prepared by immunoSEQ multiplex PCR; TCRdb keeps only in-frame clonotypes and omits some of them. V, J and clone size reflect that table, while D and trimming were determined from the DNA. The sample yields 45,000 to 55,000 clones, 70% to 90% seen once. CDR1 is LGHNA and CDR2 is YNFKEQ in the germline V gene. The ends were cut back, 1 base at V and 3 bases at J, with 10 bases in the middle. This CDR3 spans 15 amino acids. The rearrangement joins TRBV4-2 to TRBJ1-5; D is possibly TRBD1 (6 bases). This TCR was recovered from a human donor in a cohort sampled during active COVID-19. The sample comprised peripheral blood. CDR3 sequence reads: CASSQGGQHNQPQHF. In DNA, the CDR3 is TGTGCCAGCAGCCAAGGGGGGCAGCACAATCAGCCCCAGCATTTT.